This TCR beta chain was sequenced during a study of blood T cells in healthy people across ages. Then a second PCR, running roughly 6 to 11 cycles, was carried out with a sample-barcoded 5' primer and a J-beta primer mix. From the 5' RACE reads, TCRdb called clonotypes with MiXCR, one entry per CDR3 protein. The profile shows about 780,000 distinct CDR3 sequences, 46% of them singletons. The V gene lost 5 bases and the J gene lost 2 bases, with 8 bases spanning the gap. Germline CDR1 is SEHNR and CDR2 is FQNEAQ (reference sequence). The length of the CDR3 is 13 residues. This clonotype was counted a few times.

This chain links TRBV7-9 with TRBJ2-3; no clear D. The sample consisted of blood. The TCR comes from an elderly man in good health. CDR3 in amino acids: CASSADYTDTQYF. CDR3 bases: TGTGCCAGCAGCGCTGATTACACAGATACGCAGTATTTT.